This T cell receptor beta chain came from a study of monozygotic twins with inflammatory bowel disease. Study conclusions and caveats: Other individuals had fewer clonotypes in common with IBD patients than with healthy twins, especially with disease activity. IBD patients displayed reduced TCRbeta diversity (inverse Simpson) when set against healthy co-twins.

As concerns this clonotype: Its specificity is unknown.

The CDR3 loop spans 16 amino acids. Via template switching, UMIs carrying a 6-nucleotide sample barcode were introduced. Using TCRalpha and TCRbeta cDNA, the researchers carried out two nested PCRs that lasted roughly 16 and 10 cycles. Following a re-call of the 5' RACE reads, TCRdb has one entry per CDR3 protein and lacks DNA. The table lists around 230,000 distinct CDR3 sequences, with approximately 1.6% in the top ten. This TCR was recovered from a human donor with ulcerative colitis or Crohn's disease, or a healthy co-twin of an affected twin (not recorded which). This chain connects TRBV12-3 or TRBV12-4 to TRBJ2-1; absent DNA, TCRdb's TRBD1 call cannot be checked. The sample comprised blood. CDR3 loop: CASSWGVRVSYNEQFF.